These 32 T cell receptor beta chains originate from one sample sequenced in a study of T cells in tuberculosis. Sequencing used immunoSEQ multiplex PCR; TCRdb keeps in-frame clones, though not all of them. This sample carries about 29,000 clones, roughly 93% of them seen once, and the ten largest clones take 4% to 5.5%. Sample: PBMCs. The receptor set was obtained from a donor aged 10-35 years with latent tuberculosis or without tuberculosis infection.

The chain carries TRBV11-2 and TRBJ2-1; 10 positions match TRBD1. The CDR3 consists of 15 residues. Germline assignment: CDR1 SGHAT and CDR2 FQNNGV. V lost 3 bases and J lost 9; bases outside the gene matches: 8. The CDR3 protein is CASSFGTGVVGEQFF. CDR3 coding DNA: TGTGCCAGCAGCTTCGGGACAGGGGTTGTCGGTGAGCAGTTCTTC.

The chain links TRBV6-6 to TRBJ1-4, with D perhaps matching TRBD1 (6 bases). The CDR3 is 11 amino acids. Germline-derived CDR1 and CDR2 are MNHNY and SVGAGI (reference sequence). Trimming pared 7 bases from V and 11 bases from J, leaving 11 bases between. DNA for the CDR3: TGTGCCAGCAACAGGGTCGGGAAACTGTTTTTT. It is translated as CASNRVGKLFF.

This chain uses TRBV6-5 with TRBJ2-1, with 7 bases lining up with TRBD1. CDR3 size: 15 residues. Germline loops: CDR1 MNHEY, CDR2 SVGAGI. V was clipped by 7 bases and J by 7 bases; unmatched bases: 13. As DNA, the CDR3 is TGTGCCAGCAATATAGGGGGCTCCCCCAGAAATGAGCAGTTCTTC. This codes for CASNIGGSPRNEQFF.

CDR3 sequence (DNA): TGTGCCAGCAGCTTGGGTGTTCTAGAATCGTCCTACAATGAGCAGTTCTTC. Translated, it gives CASSLGVLESSYNEQFF. This chain joins TRBV5-4 and TRBJ2-1; D is unresolved. Trimming took 0 bases from V and 1 from J, leaving 14 bases between them. The CDR3 consists of 17 residues. Germline V gene lookup returns CDR1 SGHNT and CDR2 YYREEE (reference sequence).

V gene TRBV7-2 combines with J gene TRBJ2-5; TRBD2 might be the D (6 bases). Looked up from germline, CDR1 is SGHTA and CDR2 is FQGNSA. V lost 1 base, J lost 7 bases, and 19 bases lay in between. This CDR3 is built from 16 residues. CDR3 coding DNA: TGTGCCAGCAGCTTAGGGGGCGGGGCGAGGTCGGGGACCCAGTACTTC. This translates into CASSLGGGARSGTQYF.

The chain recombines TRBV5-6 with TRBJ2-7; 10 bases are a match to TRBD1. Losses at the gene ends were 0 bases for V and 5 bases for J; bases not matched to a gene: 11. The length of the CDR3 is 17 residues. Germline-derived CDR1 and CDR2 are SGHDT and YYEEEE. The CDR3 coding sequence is TGTGCCAGCAGCTTGGTGCATGCTCCGGGACAGGGGAACGAGCAGTACTTC. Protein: CASSLVHAPGQGNEQYF.

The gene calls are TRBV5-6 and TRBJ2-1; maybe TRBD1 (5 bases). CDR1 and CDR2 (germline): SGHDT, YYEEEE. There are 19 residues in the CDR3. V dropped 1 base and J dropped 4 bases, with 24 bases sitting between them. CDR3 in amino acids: CASSLFFGLSERGYNEQFF. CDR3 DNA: TGTGCCAGCAGCTTGTTTTTTGGTCTCTCAGAAAGGGGATACAATGAGCAGTTCTTC. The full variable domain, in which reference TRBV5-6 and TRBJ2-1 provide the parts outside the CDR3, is DAGVTQSPTHLIKTRGQQVTLRCSPKSGHDTVSWYQQALGQGPQFIFQYYEEEERQRGNFPDRFSGHQFPNYSSELNVNALLLGDSALYLCASSLFFGLSERGYNEQFFGPGTRLTVL.

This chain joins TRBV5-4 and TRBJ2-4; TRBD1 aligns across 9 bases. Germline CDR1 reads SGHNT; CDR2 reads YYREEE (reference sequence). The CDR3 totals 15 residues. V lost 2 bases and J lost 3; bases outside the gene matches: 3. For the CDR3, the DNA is TGTGCCAGCAGCTTAAAGACAGGGGGCAAAAACATTCAGTACTTC. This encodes CASSLKTGGKNIQYF.

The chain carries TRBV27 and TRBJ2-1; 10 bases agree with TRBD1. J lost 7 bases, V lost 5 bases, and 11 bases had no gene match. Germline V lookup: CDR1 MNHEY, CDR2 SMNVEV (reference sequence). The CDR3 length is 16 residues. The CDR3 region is CASSVPGQGRGNEQFF. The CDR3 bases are TGTGCCAGCAGTGTCCCGGGACAGGGGAGAGGGAATGAGCAGTTCTTC.

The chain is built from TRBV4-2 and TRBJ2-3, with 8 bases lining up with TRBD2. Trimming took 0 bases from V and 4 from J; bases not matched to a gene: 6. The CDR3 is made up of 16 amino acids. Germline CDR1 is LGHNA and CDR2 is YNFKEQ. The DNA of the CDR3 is TGTGCCAGCAGCCAAGACAGGAGCGGGAGTGCAGATACGCAGTATTTT. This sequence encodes CASSQDRSGSADTQYF.

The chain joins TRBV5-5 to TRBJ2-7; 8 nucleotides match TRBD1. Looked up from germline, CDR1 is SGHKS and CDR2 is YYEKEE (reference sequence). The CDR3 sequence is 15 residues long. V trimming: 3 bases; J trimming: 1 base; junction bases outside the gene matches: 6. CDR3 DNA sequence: TGTGCCAGCAGCTGGACAGGGTCACCTTCCTACGAGCAGTACTTC. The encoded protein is CASSWTGSPSYEQYF.

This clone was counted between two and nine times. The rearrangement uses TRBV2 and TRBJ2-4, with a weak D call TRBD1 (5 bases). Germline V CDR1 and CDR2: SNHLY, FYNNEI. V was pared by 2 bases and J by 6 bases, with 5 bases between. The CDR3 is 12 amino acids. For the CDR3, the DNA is TGTGCCAGCAGTGAACAGGGAAACATTCAGTACTTC. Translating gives CASSEQGNIQYF.

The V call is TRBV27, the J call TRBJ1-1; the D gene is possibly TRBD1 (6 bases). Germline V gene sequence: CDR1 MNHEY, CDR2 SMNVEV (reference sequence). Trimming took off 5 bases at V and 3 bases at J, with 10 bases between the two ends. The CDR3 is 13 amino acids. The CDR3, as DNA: TGTGCCAGCAGTCCCAGGGGTGACACTGAAGCTTTCTTT. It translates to CASSPRGDTEAFF.

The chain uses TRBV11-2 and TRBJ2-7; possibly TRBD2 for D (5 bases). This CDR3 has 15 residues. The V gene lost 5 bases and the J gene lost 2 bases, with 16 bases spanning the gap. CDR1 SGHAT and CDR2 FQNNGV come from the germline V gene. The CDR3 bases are TGTGCCAGCAGCATCACCGTTGACGGGACCTACGAGCAGTACTTC. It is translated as CASSITVDGTYEQYF.

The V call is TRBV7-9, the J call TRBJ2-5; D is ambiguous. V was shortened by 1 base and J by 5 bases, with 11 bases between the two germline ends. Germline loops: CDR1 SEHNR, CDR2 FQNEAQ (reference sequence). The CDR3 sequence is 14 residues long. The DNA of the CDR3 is TGTGCCAGCAGCTTAGACTGGGTGGAGGAGACCCAGTACTTC. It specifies CASSLDWVEETQYF.

The DNA of the CDR3 is TGTGCCAGCAGAACAGTCACCGGGGAGCTGTTTTTT. This gives the protein CASRTVTGELFF. The rearrangement uses TRBV7-9 and TRBJ2-2; D is undetermined. CDR1 and CDR2 (germline): SEHNR, FQNEAQ (reference sequence). V shed 6 bases and J shed 4 bases, with 6 bases lying between them. This CDR3 has 12 residues.

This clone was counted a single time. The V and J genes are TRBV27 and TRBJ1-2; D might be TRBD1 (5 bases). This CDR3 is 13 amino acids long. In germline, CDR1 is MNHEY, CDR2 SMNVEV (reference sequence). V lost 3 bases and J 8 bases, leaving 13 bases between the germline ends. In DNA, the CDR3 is TGTGCCAGCAGTTTCACAGACAGTAGGGGCTACACCTTC. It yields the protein CASSFTDSRGYTF.

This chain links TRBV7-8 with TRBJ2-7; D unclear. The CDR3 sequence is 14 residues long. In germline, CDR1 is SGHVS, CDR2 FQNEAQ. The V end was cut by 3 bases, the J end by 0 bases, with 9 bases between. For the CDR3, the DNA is TGTGCCAGCAGCTTTGTAGCCAGCTCCTACGAGCAGTACTTC. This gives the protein CASSFVASSYEQYF.

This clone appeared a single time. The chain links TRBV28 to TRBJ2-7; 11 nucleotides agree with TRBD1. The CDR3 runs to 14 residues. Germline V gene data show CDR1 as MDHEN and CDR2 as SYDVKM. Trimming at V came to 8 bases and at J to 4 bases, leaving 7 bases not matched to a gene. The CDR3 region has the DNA TGTGCCAGCGCGGGGACAGGGGGTTCTTACGAGCAGTACTTC. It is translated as CASAGTGGSYEQYF.

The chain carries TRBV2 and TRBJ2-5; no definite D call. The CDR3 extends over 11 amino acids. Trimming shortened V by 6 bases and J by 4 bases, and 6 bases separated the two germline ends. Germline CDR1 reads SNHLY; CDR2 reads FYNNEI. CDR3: CASRAGETQYF. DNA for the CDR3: TGTGCCAGCAGAGCCGGAGAGACCCAGTACTTC.

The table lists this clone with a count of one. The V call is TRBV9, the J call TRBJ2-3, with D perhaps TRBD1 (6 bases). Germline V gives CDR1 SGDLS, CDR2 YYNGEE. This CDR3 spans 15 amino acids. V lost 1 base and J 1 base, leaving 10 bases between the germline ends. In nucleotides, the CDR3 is TGTGCCAGCAGCGTATGGGCAGGGGGCACAGATACGCAGTATTTT. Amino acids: CASSVWAGGTDTQYF.

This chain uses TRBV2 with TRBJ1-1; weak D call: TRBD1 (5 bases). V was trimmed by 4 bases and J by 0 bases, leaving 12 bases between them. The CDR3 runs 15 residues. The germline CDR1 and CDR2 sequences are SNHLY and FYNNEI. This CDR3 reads CASSGRTIMNTEAFF. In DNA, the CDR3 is TGTGCCAGCAGTGGTAGGACAATCATGAACACTGAAGCTTTCTTT.

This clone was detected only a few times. In nucleotides, the CDR3 is TGCGCCAGCAGCTTGGCCTCTAGCGGGGGGACCAGCTCCTACAATGAGCAGTTCTTC. Translation gives CASSLASSGGTSSYNEQFF. V is TRBV5-1 and J is TRBJ2-1, with 11 bases matching TRBD2. Germline assignment: CDR1 SGHRS and CDR2 YFSETQ. Trimming cost V 0 bases and J 0 bases; bases outside gene matches: 8. The CDR3 has 19 amino acids.

The CDR3 region is CASSNRQGVSNQPQHF. The CDR3 bases are TGTGCCAGTAGTAACAGACAGGGGGTTAGCAATCAGCCCCAGCATTTT. V and J are TRBV19 and TRBJ1-5; 9 bases agree with TRBD1. The CDR3 covers 16 residues. Germline loops: CDR1 LNHDA, CDR2 SQIVND (reference sequence). After removal of 4 bases from V and 0 bases from J, the junction contained 4 bases not matched to a gene.

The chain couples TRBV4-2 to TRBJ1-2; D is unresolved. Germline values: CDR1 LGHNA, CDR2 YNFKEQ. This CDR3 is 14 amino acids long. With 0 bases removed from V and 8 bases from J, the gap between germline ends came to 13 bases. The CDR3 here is CASSQEGETSGYTF. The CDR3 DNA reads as TGTGCCAGCAGCCAAGAGGGAGAAACCTCCGGCTACACCTTC.

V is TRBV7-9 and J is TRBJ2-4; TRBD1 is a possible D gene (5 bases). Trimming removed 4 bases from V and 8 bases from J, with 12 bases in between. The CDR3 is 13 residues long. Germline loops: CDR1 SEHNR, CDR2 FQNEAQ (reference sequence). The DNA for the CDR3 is TGTGCCAGCAGCTGGGCGCAGGGCGACATTCAGTACTTC. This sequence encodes CASSWAQGDIQYF.

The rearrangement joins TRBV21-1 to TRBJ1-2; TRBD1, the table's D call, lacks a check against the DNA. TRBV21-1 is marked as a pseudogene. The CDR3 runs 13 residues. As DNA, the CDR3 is TGTGCCAGCGCTGACAGGGGGGTTTATGGCTACACCTTC. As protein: CASADRGVYGYTF.

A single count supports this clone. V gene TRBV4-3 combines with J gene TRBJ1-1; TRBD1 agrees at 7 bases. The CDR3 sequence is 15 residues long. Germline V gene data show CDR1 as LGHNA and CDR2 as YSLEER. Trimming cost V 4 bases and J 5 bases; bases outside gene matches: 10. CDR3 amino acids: CASSLNRGGATEAFF. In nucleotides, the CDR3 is TGCGCCAGCAGCCTAAACAGGGGTGGAGCGACTGAAGCTTTCTTT.

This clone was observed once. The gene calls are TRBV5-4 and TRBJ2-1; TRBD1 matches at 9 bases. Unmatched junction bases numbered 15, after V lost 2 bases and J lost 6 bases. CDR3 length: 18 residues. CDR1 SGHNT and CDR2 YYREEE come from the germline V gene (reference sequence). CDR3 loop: CASSFPTPGQGISNEQFF. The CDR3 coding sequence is TGTGCCAGCAGCTTCCCTACACCGGGACAGGGTATAAGCAATGAGCAGTTCTTC.

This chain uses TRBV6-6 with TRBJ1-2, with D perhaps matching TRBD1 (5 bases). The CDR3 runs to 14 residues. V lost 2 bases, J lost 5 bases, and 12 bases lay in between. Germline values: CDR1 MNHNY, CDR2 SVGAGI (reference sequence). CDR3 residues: CASSYGGSRYGYTF. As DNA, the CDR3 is TGTGCCAGCAGTTACGGGGGGTCGCGGTATGGCTACACCTTC.

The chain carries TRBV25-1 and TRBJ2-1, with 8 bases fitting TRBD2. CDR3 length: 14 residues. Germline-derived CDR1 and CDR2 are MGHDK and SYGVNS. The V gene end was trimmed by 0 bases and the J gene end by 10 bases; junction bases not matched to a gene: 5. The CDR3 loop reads CASSEYGGGGEQFF. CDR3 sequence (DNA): TGTGCCAGCAGTGAATACGGGGGGGGTGGCGAGCAGTTCTTC.

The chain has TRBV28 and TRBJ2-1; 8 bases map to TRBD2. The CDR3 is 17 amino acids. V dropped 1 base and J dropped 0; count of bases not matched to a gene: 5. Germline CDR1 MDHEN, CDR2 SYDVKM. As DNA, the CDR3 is TGTGCCAGCAGTTTATTGCGGGGGGAAAGCTCCTACAATGAGCAGTTCTTC. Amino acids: CASSLLRGESSYNEQFF.